The 23 T cell receptor beta chains in this list originate from one sample, sequenced in a study of blood T cell repertoires in COVID-19. Sequencing used immunoSEQ multiplex PCR; TCRdb keeps in-frame clones, though not all of them. The profile shows around 310,000 clones, approximately 89% of them singletons. Sequencing was performed on peripheral blood. The origin of the receptors is a woman in her sixties or seventies with acute or convalescent COVID-19.

The gene calls are TRBV28 and TRBJ1-6; 12 bases line up with TRBD1. This CDR3 region has 17 residues. In germline, CDR1 is MDHEN, CDR2 SYDVKM. Trimming at V came to 2 bases and at J to 7 bases, leaving 6 bases not matched to a gene. The CDR3 DNA sequence: TGTGCCAGCAGTTTACGGGGACAGGGGGCATTAAATTCACCCCTCCACTTT. Protein: CASSLRGQGALNSPLHF.

The gene calls are TRBV11-3 and TRBJ2-3; 9 bases align to TRBD2. Germline CDR1 and CDR2: SGHNT and YENEEA. Trimming at V came to 4 bases and at J to 2 bases, leaving 7 bases not matched to a gene. The CDR3 totals 16 residues. CDR3 sequence: CASSSPSGIITDTQYF. The CDR3 coding sequence is TGTGCCAGCAGCTCTCCTAGCGGGATTATCACAGATACGCAGTATTTT.

The chain recombines TRBV27 with TRBJ2-7; a weak D match, TRBD1 (6 bases). CDR1 and CDR2 from the germline V gene are MNHEY and SMNVEV (reference sequence). V was clipped by 3 bases and J by 6 bases, with 12 bases between them. CDR3 length: 13 residues. The CDR3 coding sequence is TGTGCCAGCAGTTTTAATCCAGGGGTCGAGCAGTACTTC. Translation gives CASSFNPGVEQYF.

CDR3 residues: CASSLWTGEGNEQFF. The CDR3 coding sequence is TGCGCCAGCAGCCTATGGACAGGGGAAGGGAATGAGCAGTTCTTC. The genes are TRBV4-3 and TRBJ2-1; 9 nucleotides agree with TRBD1. Germline CDR1 LGHNA, CDR2 YSLEER. CDR3 length: 15 residues. V shed 4 bases, J shed 7 bases, and the junction held 8 bases outside the gene matches.

The J gene is TRBJ2-1, the V gene TRBV12-3 or TRBV12-4, with no clear D. This CDR3 has 11 residues. V gave up 5 bases and J gave up 5 bases, with 4 bases separating them. CDR3 loop: CASSPDNEQFF. The CDR3 DNA sequence: TGTGCCAGCAGTCCCGACAATGAGCAGTTCTTC.

The J gene is TRBJ1-1, the V gene TRBV3-1 (or the pseudogene TRBV3-2); D perhaps matches TRBD1 (6 bases). Between the trimmed V and J ends, which lost 2 bases and 6 bases, there was a span of 13 bases. This CDR3 comprises 14 residues. Per the germline V gene, CDR1 is LGHDT and CDR2 is YNNKEL (reference sequence). Written as DNA, the CDR3 is TGTGCCAGCAGCCAATTATCAGGGGAATCTGAAGCTTTCTTT. As protein: CASSQLSGESEAFF.

This chain uses TRBV2 with TRBJ1-4; 8 positions match TRBD1. The CDR3 totals 15 residues. The V segment lost 5 bases and the J segment 2 bases; nucleotides outside the gene matches: 4. Per the germline V gene, CDR1 is SNHLY and CDR2 is FYNNEI. CDR3 in amino acids: CASSKRTGTNEKLFF. The CDR3 DNA reads TGTGCCAGCAGTAAAAGGACAGGGACTAATGAAAAACTGTTTTTT. The full variable domain, with the rest looked up from reference TRBV2 and TRBJ1-4, is EPEVTQTPSHQVTQMGQEVILRCVPISNHLYFYWYRQILGQKVEFLVSFYNNEISEKSEIFDDQFSVERPDGSNFTLKIRSTKLEDSAMYFCASSKRTGTNEKLFFGSGTQLSVL.

The V call is TRBV6-6, the J call TRBJ2-5; TRBD2 might be the D (6 bases). The CDR3 is 13 residues long. V lost 7 bases to trimming and J lost 2 bases, with 11 bases between them. In germline, CDR1 is MNHNY, CDR2 SVGAGI (reference sequence). CDR3 residues: CASNLGGQETQYF. The DNA for the CDR3 is TGTGCCAGCAATCTTGGGGGGCAAGAGACCCAGTACTTC.

This chain connects TRBV3-1 (or the pseudogene TRBV3-2) to TRBJ1-1; TRBD1 aligns across 7 bases. The V gene end was trimmed by 5 bases and the J gene end by 1 base; junction bases not matched to a gene: 7. CDR1 and CDR2 (germline): LGHDT, YNNKEL (reference sequence). This CDR3 region has 15 residues. The CDR3: CASSMGQTPNTEAFF. DNA of the CDR3: TGTGCCAGCAGCATGGGACAGACGCCGAACACTGAAGCTTTCTTT.

The V call is TRBV4-1, the J call TRBJ1-1; the D gene is possibly TRBD1 (5 bases). CDR1 is MGHRA and CDR2 is YSYEKL in the germline V gene. V lost 7 bases to trimming and J lost 3 bases, with 15 bases between them. The CDR3 has 14 amino acids. The CDR3 spells CASTTHPGDTEAFF. DNA of the CDR3: TGCGCCAGCACCACTCACCCGGGGGACACTGAAGCTTTCTTT.

J is TRBJ1-1 and V is TRBV6-1; D might be TRBD1 (5 bases). V was trimmed by 2 bases and J by 11 bases, leaving 18 bases between them. In germline, CDR1 is MNHNS, CDR2 SASEGT. The CDR3 runs to 14 residues. This CDR3 reads CASSEWGGNLGAFF. CDR3 DNA sequence: TGTGCCAGCAGTGAATGGGGCGGTAACCTTGGGGCTTTCTTT.

The chain carries TRBV15 and TRBJ2-7, with 12 bases lining up with TRBD2. The CDR3 runs to 14 residues. J gave up 7 bases and V 5 bases, and 6 bases lay outside the gene matches. Germline V CDR1 and CDR2: LNHNV, YYDKDF (reference sequence). The CDR3 reads CATSGGTSGREQYF. The CDR3 bases are TGTGCCACCAGCGGAGGGACTAGCGGGCGTGAGCAGTACTTC.

In DNA, the CDR3 is TGTGCCAGCAACCTGGACAGGGATCAAGGCTACACCTTC. Protein: CASNLDRDQGYTF. The chain has TRBV28 and TRBJ1-2; 8 nucleotides line up with TRBD1. Germline loops: CDR1 MDHEN, CDR2 SYDVKM. The CDR3 totals 13 residues. J lost 8 bases, V lost 7 bases, and 9 bases had no gene match.

This chain links TRBV9 with TRBJ1-5; a weak D match, TRBD1 (6 bases). Germline CDR1 is SGDLS and CDR2 is YYNGEE. V lost 3 bases and J 7 bases, leaving 14 bases between the germline ends. The CDR3 is 14 amino acids. The CDR3 DNA reads TGTGCCAGCAGCGCGGCAGGGGCATGGCAGCCCCAGCATTTT. Translating it yields CASSAAGAWQPQHF. The variable domain in full, with the rest retrieved from reference TRBV9 and TRBJ1-5, is DSGVTQTPKHLITATGQRVTLRCSPRSGDLSVYWYQQSLDQGLQFLIQYYNGEERAKGNILERFSAQQFPDLHSELNLSSLELGDSALYFCASSAAGAWQPQHFGDGTRLSIL.

This clone appeared a single time. The junction and the germline gene differ at one end; a read error may be behind it. The gene calls are TRBV7-9 and TRBJ2-2; a weak D match, TRBD1 (5 bases). This CDR3 contains 14 residues. Germline CDR1 is SEHNR and CDR2 is FQNEAQ (reference sequence). CDR3 in DNA: TGTGTCAGCCCTGACACAGGGAACACCGGGGAGCTGTTTTTT. Protein product: CVSPDTGNTGELFF.

The V call is TRBV5-1, the J call TRBJ2-7, with D maybe TRBD1 (7 bases). The CDR3 contains 15 residues. Germline V gene sequence: CDR1 SGHRS, CDR2 YFSETQ. Trimming left V 5 bases short and J 4 bases short, with 19 bases between. CDR3 DNA sequence: TGCGCCAGCAGTGCGCGGGGCGGCAGGGGGTACGAGCAGTACTTC. Translated: CASSARGGRGYEQYF. The variable domain in full, with the rest retrieved from reference TRBV5-1 and TRBJ2-7, is KAGVTQTPRYLIKTRGQQVTLSCSPISGHRSVSWYQQTPGQGLQFLFEYFSETQRNKGNFPGRFSGRQFSNSRSEMNVSTLELGDSALYLCASSARGGRGYEQYFGPGTRLTVT.

The J gene is TRBJ1-5, the V gene TRBV27; D remains ambiguous. The CDR3 is 15 amino acids. Germline CDR1 MNHEY, CDR2 SMNVEV (reference sequence). The V gene lost 0 bases and the J gene lost 7 bases, with 13 bases spanning the gap. As DNA, the CDR3 is TGTGCCAGCAGTTTATCGCCCGGGTACGGCCAGCCCCAGCATTTT. Its translation: CASSLSPGYGQPQHF.

The rearrangement uses TRBV5-1 and TRBJ1-2; D is ambiguous. Germline CDR1 is SGHRS and CDR2 is YFSETQ. Trimming removed 0 bases at V and 4 bases at J, with 13 bases between. This CDR3 spans 15 amino acids. The CDR3 sequence is CASSLGAGSFYGYTF. CDR3 coding DNA: TGCGCCAGCAGCTTGGGGGCAGGATCCTTCTATGGCTACACCTTC.

The chain joins TRBV30 to TRBJ2-7, with TRBD1 identical over 9 bases. The CDR3 is 14 amino acids. V shed 2 bases and J 3 bases; nucleotides not matched to a gene: 5. CDR1 GTSNPN and CDR2 SVGIG come from the germline V gene (reference sequence). CDR3 in amino acids: CAWSFWGQGYEQYF. DNA of the CDR3: TGTGCCTGGAGTTTCTGGGGACAGGGCTACGAGCAGTACTTC.

The chain is built from TRBV5-6 and TRBJ2-3, with a weak D call TRBD2 (5 bases). Germline V gene lookup returns CDR1 SGHDT and CDR2 YYEEEE. The CDR3 loop spans 13 amino acids. V was clipped by 4 bases and J by 10 bases, with 16 bases between them. The CDR3, as DNA: TGTGCCAGCAGCACGACTACCTCAAGAGCGCAGTATTTT. It translates to CASSTTTSRAQYF. Full variable domain (outside the CDR3, taken from reference TRBV5-6 and TRBJ2-3): DAGVTQSPTHLIKTRGQQVTLRCSPKSGHDTVSWYQQALGQGPQFIFQYYEEEERQRGNFPDRFSGHQFPNYSSELNVNALLLGDSALYLCASSTTTSRAQYFGPGTRLTVL.

As regards this clone: Other DNA sequences within the sample encode an identical CDR3. The J gene is TRBJ2-2, the V gene TRBV5-1; the match to TRBD2 covers 10 bases. With V trimmed by 0 bases and J by 6 bases, 2 bases remained unmatched. CDR1 is SGHRS, CDR2 YFSETQ, per germline. There are 15 residues in the CDR3. The CDR3 coding sequence is TGCGCCAGCAGCTTGGGGACTAGCGGAGCCGGGGAGCTGTTTTTT. Encoded protein: CASSLGTSGAGELFF.

The chain joins TRBV28 to TRBJ1-2; 9 bases agree with TRBD1. V trimming: 2 bases; J trimming: 1 base; junction bases outside the gene matches: 5. This CDR3 has 16 residues. Germline CDR1 is MDHEN and CDR2 is SYDVKM. CDR3 DNA: TGTGCCAGCAGTTTAGGGACAGGGCGTATTAACTATGGCTACACCTTC. Translating gives CASSLGTGRINYGYTF.

This clone is a singleton in its sample. Here the CDR3 reads CASSQDRQGDSPLHF. Written as DNA, the CDR3 is TGCGCCAGCAGCCAAGATAGACAGGGCGATTCACCCCTCCACTTT. The chain joins TRBV4-1 to TRBJ1-6, with 7 bases matching TRBD1. With V trimmed by 0 bases and J by 8 bases, 4 bases remained unmatched. This CDR3 spans 15 amino acids. CDR1 MGHRA and CDR2 YSYEKL come from the germline V gene.